The present TCR beta chain was sequenced within a study of early stage breast cancer tumors (dated by TCRdb to about 2017). With regard to the full study: Of the approximately 15 invasive breast tumors, roughly 12 were found to be estrogen receptor-positive, progesterone receptor-positive and HER2-negative. The average read coverage per sample was around 10-fold. The samples as a whole yielded more than 2.5 million detected templates, corresponding to roughly 1.1 million unique clonotypes. Of the approximately 12 ER+/PR+/HER2- tumors, eight were classified as invasive ductal carcinomas and four as invasive lobular carcinomas.

This clone appeared a few times. The antigen it binds to is not known. Within one base of it there is no much larger clone, and no base qualities were kept. Reading the germline V gene gives CDR1 SGHAT and CDR2 FQNNGV. The CDR3 holds 12 amino acids from the cysteine to the phenylalanine. The entry retains the CDR3 DNA only, 36 bases that are in frame from base 1. Trimming takes 3 bases from V and 1 base from J, and the germline ends sit 3 bases apart. The study profiled bulk TCR beta-chain repertoires in matched peripheral blood, tumor and adjacent normal breast tissue taken from around 15 patients with early-stage breast cancer. Before surgery, whole blood (roughly 4.5-11 mL) was collected into EDTA tubes and processed within 2 hours. Peripheral blood mononuclear cells were isolated by Ficoll-Paque centrifugation in SepMate-50 tubes. PBMCs were cryopreserved in roughly 90% FBS with around 10% DMSO in aliquots of roughly 2 to 4.5 million cells and stored in liquid nitrogen. The Qiagen AllPrep DNA/RNA Mini kit was used for genomic DNA extraction.

Every sample was amplified as two independent genomic DNA replicates, using 0.5 to 0.6 ug for blood and about 1.4 ug for tumor or normal breast. TCRB sequencing of genomic DNA was carried out with the ImmunoSeq Intro kit according to the manufacturer's instructions. The multiplex PCR ran for 30 to 40 cycles using proprietary primers and spike-in control sequences for absolute quantification. Single-end 150-bp reads were used to sequence an 87-bp fragment covering the CDR3 and the flanking V and J genes. Each lane of an Illumina MiSeq using version 3.0 chemistry carried seven multiplexed samples, with two replicates per sample. In the paper's pipeline: Raw data were processed with the vendor's proprietary pipeline, and both replicates were merged into a single result per sample. Clonotypes were defined as productive rearrangements sharing the V-gene family, CDR3 amino acid sequence and J-gene segment. Clonality was computed as 1 minus the normalized Shannon entropy (Pielou evenness) of TCRB abundances. To estimate T cell density, the total number of templates was divided by the number of input cells, which was inferred from the amount of DNA input. Recon was used with default parameters to estimate total repertoire diversity and clonality. Clonotypes with over 0.1% abundance in tumor and at least 32-fold higher abundance in tumor than in normal breast were defined as tumor-enriched. TCRdb took over this immuneACCESS table, retaining in-frame rearrangements with V and J assigned. Such tables are incomplete; in checked studies, under half of the missing clones stem from an unresolved V gene, and the remainder is unexplained. That table supplies the V and J calls and clone size; D and trimming were determined from the DNA. In this sample the table shows about 30,000 clones, under 75% of which occur a single time. The ten largest clones take up roughly 31% of the sample.

Overall results and qualifications from the work: Tumors showed roughly 2.3-fold higher T cell density and higher clonality than adjacent normal breast tissue. Because the cohort was small, analysis by tumor subtype was not possible. Bulk genomic DNA sequencing of unsorted cells missed chain pairing and functional markers such as CD4, CD8 and FOXP3. Enriched TCRB sequences shared across patients were found to be mostly commonly generated sequences that were unlikely to play an important role in the tumor microenvironment. Repertoires from blood and normal breast were more alike than repertoires from blood and tumor, and in about 85% of the 16 patients, comparing each tissue with blood separated tumor from normal.

The rearranged chain carries TRBV11-2 and TRBJ1-1; the D segment cannot be called with confidence. This clonotype was obtained from a person in their fifties with breast cancer. Sequencing was carried out using blood. DNA sequence: TGTGCCAGCAGCTTCGGGAACACTGAAGCTTTCTTT. It translates to CASSFGNTEAFF.